The 20 T cell receptor beta chains presented below share a single source sample, sequenced in a study of blood T cell repertoires in COVID-19. Assay used: immunoSEQ multiplex PCR; TCRdb lists only in-frame clones, some missing. The sample yields approximately 440,000 clones, roughly nine tenths seen once. The sample taken for sequencing was PBMCs or T cells enriched from blood (not recorded which). All receptors come from a woman under 30 who had recovered from COVID-19.

The J gene is TRBJ2-1, the V gene TRBV5-1, with 8 positions matching TRBD1. The ends lost 3 bases at V and 12 bases at J; junction bases unmatched: 2. The germline V gene has CDR1 SGHRS and CDR2 YFSETQ. The CDR3 sequence is 11 residues long. DNA of the CDR3: TGCGCCAGCAGCTCAACAGGGGGGCAGTTCTTC. The encoded protein is CASSSTGGQFF.

J is TRBJ2-5 and V is TRBV7-2, with D possibly TRBD2 on 6 matching bases. The CDR3 has 12 residues. Trimming pared 9 bases from V and 2 bases from J, leaving 10 bases between. The germline CDR1 and CDR2 sequences are SGHTA and FQGNSA. The CDR3 sequence: CASSGVQETQYF. In nucleotides, the CDR3 is TGTGCCAGTTCGGGGGTACAAGAGACCCAGTACTTC.

A remark on this clone: Its ends do not fully match the called genes, so a read error is possible. This chain links TRBV4-2 with TRBJ1-3, with D hard to call. The CDR3 has 13 amino acids. Germline V gives CDR1 LGHNA, CDR2 YNFKEQ. The CDR3 reads CASSQDLEGSSEF. The CDR3 DNA reads TGTGCCAGCAGCCAAGATCTGGAGGGATCCTCCGAATTT.

This chain uses TRBV28 with TRBJ2-3, with 11 bases that match TRBD1. CDR1 is MDHEN, CDR2 SYDVKM, per germline. J was trimmed by 6 bases and V by 7 bases; bases with no gene match: 12. The CDR3 extends over 16 amino acids. The CDR3 loop reads CASTDGGQGAGDTQYF. The CDR3 coding sequence is TGTGCCAGCACCGACGGAGGACAGGGGGCCGGGGATACGCAGTATTTT.

The chain links TRBV27 to TRBJ1-2, with D tentatively TRBD1 (5 bases). CDR1 and CDR2 from the germline V gene are MNHEY and SMNVEV (reference sequence). The CDR3 has 15 residues. V shed 0 bases and J shed 6 bases, with 14 bases lying between them. DNA of the CDR3: TGTGCCAGCAGTTTATCGGTCAAGGGGCGCGATGGCTACACCTTC. As protein: CASSLSVKGRDGYTF.

CDR3 nucleotide sequence: TGCGCCAGCAGCTCAACTCGACAGGGCGATGAGCAGTTCTTC. Translating gives CASSSTRQGDEQFF. The V gene is TRBV5-1, the J gene TRBJ2-1; 7 bases are a match to TRBD1. CDR1 and CDR2 from the germline V gene are SGHRS and YFSETQ. Trimming at V came to 3 bases and at J to 8 bases, leaving 8 bases not matched to a gene. The CDR3 has 14 amino acids.

This chain joins TRBV2 and TRBJ2-1; the match to TRBD2 covers 7 bases. With 6 bases clipped from V and 1 base from J, the junction kept 3 bases outside the gene matches. This CDR3 contains 14 residues. The V gene's germline CDR1 is SNHLY and CDR2 FYNNEI. Written as DNA, the CDR3 is TGTGCCAGCAGAGCGGGATTATCCTACAATGAGCAGTTCTTC. Translating it yields CASRAGLSYNEQFF.

This clone was recorded a few times. V usage is TRBV5-1 and J usage is TRBJ2-1, with D possibly TRBD1 on 6 matching bases. V dropped 8 bases and J dropped 0 bases, with 15 bases sitting between them. Germline CDR1 and CDR2: SGHRS and YFSETQ. CDR3 size: 15 residues. Here the CDR3 reads CASKNRATSYNEQFF. The CDR3 DNA reads TGCGCCAGTAAGAACAGGGCGACCTCCTACAATGAGCAGTTCTTC.

V and J are TRBV5-4 and TRBJ1-2, with a tentative D call TRBD1 (5 bases). Trimming stripped 6 bases from V and 8 bases from J, with 17 bases between. Germline CDR1 and CDR2: SGHNT and YYREEE (reference sequence). The CDR3 has 13 amino acids. The CDR3: CASTGGPFEGYTF. The CDR3 DNA follows: TGTGCCAGCACCGGGGGACCCTTTGAAGGCTACACCTTC.

This clone was recorded once. This rearrangement joins TRBV5-1 to TRBJ1-2; 7 bases align to TRBD1. Germline CDR1 reads SGHRS; CDR2 reads YFSETQ. The ends lost 1 base at V and 0 bases at J; junction bases unmatched: 12. The CDR3 contains 18 residues. Written as DNA, the CDR3 is TGCGCCAGCAGCTTGATAAGTGTGTCGGGACAGTCTAACTATGGCTACACCTTC. Translation: CASSLISVSGQSNYGYTF.

The V and J genes are TRBV7-2 and TRBJ1-2, with unresolved D. The V gene's germline CDR1 is SGHTA and CDR2 FQGNSA. V lost 2 bases and J 4 bases, leaving 5 bases between the germline ends. The CDR3 sequence is 12 residues long. CDR3 in amino acids: CASSLFLYGYTF. Written as DNA, the CDR3 is TGTGCCAGCAGCTTATTCCTCTATGGCTACACCTTC.

This clone was observed once. The V call is TRBV5-1, the J call TRBJ2-2, with D perhaps matching TRBD1 (5 bases). The CDR3 extends over 15 amino acids. Trimming took 4 bases from V and 5 from J, leaving 15 bases between them. Germline-derived CDR1 and CDR2 are SGHRS and YFSETQ. The CDR3 loop is CASSLVGAWTGELFF. The CDR3, as DNA: TGCGCCAGCAGCCTTGTAGGGGCATGGACCGGGGAGCTGTTTTTT.

The chain employs TRBV9 and TRBJ2-7; tentatively, D is TRBD2 (7 bases). The V end was cut by 3 bases, the J end by 3 bases, with 19 bases between. Germline CDR1 reads SGDLS; CDR2 reads YYNGEE. The CDR3 runs 16 residues. Written as DNA, the CDR3 is TGTGCCAGCAGCGCCCCGAGGGGGGGGGAAGACTACGAGCAGTACTTC. This encodes CASSAPRGGEDYEQYF.

The chain has TRBV28 and TRBJ1-5; 7 bases map to TRBD1. Unmatched junction bases numbered 6, after V lost 6 bases and J lost 4 bases. Germline V gene lookup returns CDR1 MDHEN and CDR2 SYDVKM. The CDR3 is 14 residues long. In DNA form, the CDR3 reads TGTGCCAGCAGCCTGGGACAGCTGAATCAGCCCCAGCATTTT. It translates to CASSLGQLNQPQHF.

The V gene is TRBV5-1, the J gene TRBJ2-1; TRBD2 aligns across 7 bases. Per germline, CDR1 SGHRS and CDR2 YFSETQ. V trimming: 4 bases; J trimming: 5 bases; junction bases outside the gene matches: 6. The CDR3 length is 14 residues. The CDR3 DNA sequence: TGCGCCAGCAGCCCCCAGAGCGGGGACAATGAGCAGTTCTTC. Translated, it gives CASSPQSGDNEQFF.

The V and J genes are TRBV7-3 and TRBJ2-3; TRBD2 matches 7 bases. Per germline, CDR1 SGHTA and CDR2 FQGTGA. The CDR3 runs to 16 residues. The ends lost 5 bases at V and 0 bases at J; junction bases unmatched: 8. CDR3 nucleotides: TGTGCCAGCAGCCTTCGCGGGGGAACTAGCACAGATACGCAGTATTTT. This gives the protein CASSLRGGTSTDTQYF.

This clone was seen only once. The J gene is TRBJ2-5, the V gene TRBV5-1; D is unresolved. CDR1 SGHRS and CDR2 YFSETQ come from the germline V gene. This CDR3 has 13 amino acids. V was clipped by 0 bases and J by 7 bases, with 10 bases between them. For the CDR3, the DNA is TGCGCCAGCAGCTTGGACGGCCAGGCGACCCAGTACTTC. This sequence encodes CASSLDGQATQYF.

The chain combines TRBV5-1 with TRBJ2-1; D is perhaps TRBD2 (6 bases). Germline-derived CDR1 and CDR2 are SGHRS and YFSETQ. Trimming left V 1 base short and J 10 bases short, with 18 bases between. The CDR3 has 15 amino acids. The CDR3 reads CASSLFGSGPIEQFF. The DNA for the CDR3 is TGCGCCAGCAGCTTGTTCGGGAGCGGCCCTATCGAGCAGTTCTTC.

The CDR3: CSASKGAGDGYTF. CDR3 nucleotide sequence: TGCAGTGCTAGTAAGGGGGCTGGAGATGGCTACACCTTC. The chain has TRBV20-1 and TRBJ1-2, with 7 positions matching TRBD1. CDR3 length: 13 residues. The trim removed 3 bases at V and 6 bases at J, leaving 7 bases unmatched. The germline gives CDR1 DFQATT, CDR2 SNEGSKA (reference sequence).

The chain links TRBV7-9 to TRBJ1-2, with D uncertain. The CDR3 covers 15 residues. Germline CDR1 SEHNR, CDR2 FQNEAQ (reference sequence). V was trimmed by 3 bases and J by 5 bases, leaving 16 bases between them. CDR3 sequence (DNA): TGTGCCAGCAGCTTCTCTATGGCCGAGCGTTATGGCTACACCTTC. It yields the protein CASSFSMAERYGYTF.